The T cell receptor (beta chain) under discussion was sequenced for a study of T-cell reconstitution after alpha-beta-depleted transplantation in children. Broader study findings: Counts and diversity of T cells one year after transplant came mostly from newly produced T cells. Reports say that about two months after transplant, the alpha-beta T cells came out of several hundred graft clones that had expanded. Elevated TCRbeta diversity at day 60 was traced, in some patients, to surviving recipient T cells and thymic progenitors.

This clonotype was detected a few times. Its antigen is not known. Germline V gene data show CDR1 as MNHEY and CDR2 as SMNVEV (reference sequence). V lost 5 bases and J 2 bases, leaving 16 bases between the germline ends. The CDR3 sequence is 16 residues long. Unique molecular identifiers were incorporated when the TCRbeta library was constructed. TCRdb re-called the PCR reads through MiXCR, storing one row per CDR3 protein. The sample lists 500,000 or so distinct CDR3 sequences; 11% were seen once. This TCR came from a female patient aged 2-9 years who had a stem cell transplant for aplastic anemia, so the T cells may come from the graft donor. This chain connects TRBV27 to TRBJ1-3; perhaps TRBD1 as D (5 bases). The source material was PBMCs, mostly from graft donor cells, sampled 180 days after TCRalphabeta/CD19-depleted stem cell transplant. The CDR3 DNA sequence: TGTGCCAGCAGTGCCTTGGGGGGAACGGCTGGAAACACCATATATTTT. Its translation: CASSALGGTAGNTIYF.